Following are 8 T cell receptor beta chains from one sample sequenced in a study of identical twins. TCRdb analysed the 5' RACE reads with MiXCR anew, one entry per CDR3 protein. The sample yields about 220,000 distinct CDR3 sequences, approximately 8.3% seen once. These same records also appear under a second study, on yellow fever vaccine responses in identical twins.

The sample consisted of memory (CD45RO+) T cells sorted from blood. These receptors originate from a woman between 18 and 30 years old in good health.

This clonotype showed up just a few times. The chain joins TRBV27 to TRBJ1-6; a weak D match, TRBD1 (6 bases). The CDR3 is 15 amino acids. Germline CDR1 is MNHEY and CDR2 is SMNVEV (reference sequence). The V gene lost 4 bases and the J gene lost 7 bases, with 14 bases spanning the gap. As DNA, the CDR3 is TGTGCCAGCAGTTCACAGGGTAGGGGGAATTCACCCCTCCACTTT. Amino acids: CASSSQGRGNSPLHF.

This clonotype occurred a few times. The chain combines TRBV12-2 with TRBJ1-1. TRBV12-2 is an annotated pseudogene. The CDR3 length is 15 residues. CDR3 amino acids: CASRYPTGWISEAFF. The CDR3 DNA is TGTGCAAGTCGCTACCCCACGGGGTGGATATCTGAAGCTTTCTTT.

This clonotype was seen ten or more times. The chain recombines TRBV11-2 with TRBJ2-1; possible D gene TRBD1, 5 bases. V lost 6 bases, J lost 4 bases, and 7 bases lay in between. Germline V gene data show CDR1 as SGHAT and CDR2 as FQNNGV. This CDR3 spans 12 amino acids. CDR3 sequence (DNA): TGTGCCAGCAGTACAGGATACAATGAGCAGTTCTTC. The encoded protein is CASSTGYNEQFF.

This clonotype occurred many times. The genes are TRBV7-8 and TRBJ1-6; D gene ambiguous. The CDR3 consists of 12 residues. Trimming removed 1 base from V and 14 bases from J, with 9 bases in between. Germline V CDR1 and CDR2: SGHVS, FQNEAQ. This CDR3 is CASSLDPGALHF. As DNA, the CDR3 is TGTGCCAGCAGCTTAGATCCCGGGGCCCTCCACTTT.

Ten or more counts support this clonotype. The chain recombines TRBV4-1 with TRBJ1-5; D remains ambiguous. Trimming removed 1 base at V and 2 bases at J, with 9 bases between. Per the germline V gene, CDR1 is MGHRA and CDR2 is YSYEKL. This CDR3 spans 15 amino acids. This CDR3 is CASSQVWGGNQPQHF. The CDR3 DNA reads TGCGCCAGCAGCCAAGTTTGGGGTGGCAATCAGCCCCAGCATTTT.

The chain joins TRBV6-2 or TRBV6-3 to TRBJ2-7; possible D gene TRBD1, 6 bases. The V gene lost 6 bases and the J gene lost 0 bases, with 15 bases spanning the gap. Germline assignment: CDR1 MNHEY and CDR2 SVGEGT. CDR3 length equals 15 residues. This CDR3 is CASSQPGQLSYEQYF. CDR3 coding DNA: TGTGCCAGCAGCCAACCCGGACAGCTCTCCTACGAGCAGTACTTC.

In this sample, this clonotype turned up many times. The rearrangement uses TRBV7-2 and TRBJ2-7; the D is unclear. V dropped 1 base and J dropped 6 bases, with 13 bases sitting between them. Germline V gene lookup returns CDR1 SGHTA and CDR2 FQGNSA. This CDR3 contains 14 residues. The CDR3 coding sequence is TGTGCCAGCAGCTTAGAGCATACGGTCGGCGAGCAGTACTTC. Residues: CASSLEHTVGEQYF.

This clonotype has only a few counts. The CDR3: CASSLAVGGGHRTDTQYF. DNA of the CDR3: TGTGCCAGCAGCTTAGCGGTGGGAGGGGGCCACCGCACAGATACGCAGTATTTT. The chain combines TRBV7-8 with TRBJ2-3, with D perhaps TRBD1 or TRBD2 (7 bases each). This CDR3 contains 18 residues. From germline, CDR1 is SGHVS and CDR2 FQNEAQ. Trimming removed 0 bases at V and 1 base at J, with 17 bases between.